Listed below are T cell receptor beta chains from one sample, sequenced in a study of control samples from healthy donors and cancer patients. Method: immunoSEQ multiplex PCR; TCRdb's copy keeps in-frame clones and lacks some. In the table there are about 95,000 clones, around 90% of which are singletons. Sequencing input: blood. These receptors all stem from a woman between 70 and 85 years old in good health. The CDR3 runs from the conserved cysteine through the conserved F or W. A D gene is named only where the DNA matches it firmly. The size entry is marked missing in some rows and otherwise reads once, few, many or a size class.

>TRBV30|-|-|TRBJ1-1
TGTGCCTTGCACGACCGAACCCTCCCGGGCACTGAAGCTTTCTTT
CALHDRTLPGTEAFF
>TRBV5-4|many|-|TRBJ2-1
TGTGCCAGCAGCTTGGGTCAGATCAATGAGCAGTTCTTC
CASSLGQINEQFF
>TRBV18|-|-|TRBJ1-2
TGTGCCAGCTCACCATGGGGTGCAGGGAACTATGGCTACACCTTC
CASSPWGAGNYGYTF
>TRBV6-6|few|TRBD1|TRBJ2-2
TGTGCCAGCAGTTACAGGACAGGTGCCGGGGAGCTGTTTTTT
CASSYRTGAGELFF
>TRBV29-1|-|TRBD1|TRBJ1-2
TGCAGCGTTGAGCCACAGGGGTATGGCTACACCTTC
CSVEPQGYGYTF
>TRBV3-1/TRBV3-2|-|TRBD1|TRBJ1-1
TGTGCCAGCAGCGCATACAGGGGCGCTGAAGCTTTCTTT
CASSAYRGAEAFF
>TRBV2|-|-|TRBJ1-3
TGTGCCAGCAGTGACCCTAGCTCTGGAAACACCATATATTTT
CASSDPSSGNTIYF
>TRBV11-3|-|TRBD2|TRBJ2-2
TGTGCCAGCAGCTTGAGGAGCGGGAAGGACGGGGAGCTGTTTTTT
CASSLRSGKDGELFF
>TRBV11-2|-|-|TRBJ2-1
TGTGCCAGCAGCTTAAAACTACCCGCCGTCTACAATGAGCAGTTCTTC
CASSLKLPAVYNEQFF
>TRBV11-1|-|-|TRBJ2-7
TGTGCCAGCAGCCCACCCTTTTGCGGGCCGCACGAGCAGTACTTC
CASSPPFCGPHEQYF
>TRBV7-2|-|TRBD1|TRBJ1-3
TGTGCCAGCAGCGTAAACAGGGGACTGGGAAACACCATATATTTT
CASSVNRGLGNTIYF
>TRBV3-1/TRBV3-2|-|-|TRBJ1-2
TGTGCCAGCAGCCAAGGAGGAGACAGTTCCAACGGCTACACCTTC
CASSQGGDSSNGYTF
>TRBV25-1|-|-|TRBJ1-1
TGTGCCAGCAGTGAATCATTAGGGAACACTGAAGCTTTCTTT
CASSESLGNTEAFF
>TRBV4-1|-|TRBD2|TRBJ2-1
TGCGCCAGCAGCCAGAAGCCCCGGACTAGCGGTTCCTACAATGAGCAGTTCTTC
CASSQKPRTSGSYNEQFF
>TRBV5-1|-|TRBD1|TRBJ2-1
TGCGCCAGCAGCTTGAGACAGGGGGCCCACATCGAGCAGTTCTTC
CASSLRQGAHIEQFF
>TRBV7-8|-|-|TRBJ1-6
TGTGCCAGCAGCTCCAAACGGGACCGGTTATATTCACCCCTCCACTTT
CASSSKRDRLYSPLHF
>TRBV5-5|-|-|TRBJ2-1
TGTGCCAGCAGCTTGGGGCAGAGGTTGATGAGTAAGTTCGATGAGCAGTTCTTC
CASSLGQRLMSKFDEQFF
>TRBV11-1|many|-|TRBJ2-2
TGTGCCAGCAGCCTCGGTTGGACAGCCACCGGGGAGCTGTTTTTT
CASSLGWTATGELFF
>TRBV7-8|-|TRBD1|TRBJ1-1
TGTGCCAGCAGCTGGGACAGGGCTGCTGAAGCTTTCTTT
CASSWDRAAEAFF
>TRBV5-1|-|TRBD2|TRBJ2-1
TGCGCCAGCAGCCTTCGGACTAGCGGGGGCACGGAGCAGTTCTTC
CASSLRTSGGTEQFF
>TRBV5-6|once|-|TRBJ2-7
TGTGCCAGCAGCTCTCCTCCAGGGACCGAGACCTACGAGCAGTACTTC
CASSSPPGTETYEQYF
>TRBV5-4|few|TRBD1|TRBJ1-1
TGTGCCAGCAGCTTGCCTCGACAGGGCCCTGAAGCTTTCTTT
CASSLPRQGPEAFF
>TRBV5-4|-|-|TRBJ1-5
TGTGCCAGCAGCTTGGGGAGCAATCAGCCCCAGCATTTT
CASSLGSNQPQHF
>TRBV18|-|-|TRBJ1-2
TGTGCCAGCTCACCAACCCGGACAGCATATGCCTATGGCTACACCTTC
CASSPTRTAYAYGYTF
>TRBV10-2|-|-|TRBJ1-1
TGCGCCAGCAGCCCACAGGGAAACACTGAAGCTTTCTTT
CASSPQGNTEAFF
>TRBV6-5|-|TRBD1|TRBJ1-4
TGTGCCAGCAGACCGAGGACAGGGGGAAAAGAAAAACTGTTTTTT
CASRPRTGGKEKLFF